The clone carrying this TCR beta chain was picked up one time. The sample originates from a study of blood T cell repertoires in COVID-19. Background on the study: The United States, Italy and Spain provided the acute and convalescent COVID-19 samples. The cDNA or gDNA used as material had been derived from T cells, B-cell-depleted T cells, or PBMCs.

Under the authors' procedure: Estimated nucleated cell counts came from reference gene primer amplification. Libraries were prepared by immunoSEQ multiplex PCR; TCRdb keeps only in-frame clonotypes and omits some of them. D and trimming were read from the DNA, whereas the V and J calls and clone size are those reported in that table. Of 150,000 to 200,000 clones in the sample, over 70% were seen once. Trimming cost V 6 bases and J 4 bases, with 12 bases left between them. This CDR3 has 14 amino acids. The germline CDR1 and CDR2 sequences are SEHNR and FQNEAQ (reference sequence). Sequenced input: peripheral blood. The receptor's source is a man between 65 and 85 years old with acute or convalescent COVID-19. The gene calls are TRBV7-9 and TRBJ2-2; D gene unclear. The CDR3, as DNA: TGTGCCAGCAGTCTGTCAGTTGCCACCGGGGAGCTGTTTTTT. Amino acids: CASSLSVATGELFF.